The 21 T cell receptor beta chains reported below all come from one sample, sequenced in a study of blood T cell repertoires in COVID-19. Sequencing was performed with immunoSEQ multiplex PCR; in TCRdb, only in-frame clones are kept and a portion is missing. The table shows 95,000 to 150,000 clones, with approximately 81% occurring only once. The source material was peripheral blood. These receptors originate from a man aged 60 to 75 with acute or convalescent COVID-19.

The chain joins TRBV4-2 to TRBJ2-3; 10 bases are shared with TRBD2. Germline V gene sequence: CDR1 LGHNA, CDR2 YNFKEQ. V was clipped by 2 bases and J by 2 bases; unmatched bases: 4. The CDR3 spans 16 residues. CDR3 residues: CASSQTLAGVTDTQYF. The CDR3 nucleotides are TGTGCCAGCAGCCAAACGCTAGCGGGAGTCACAGATACGCAGTATTTT.

The gene calls are TRBV28 and TRBJ1-2, with D possibly being TRBD1 (6 bases). Germline CDR1 MDHEN, CDR2 SYDVKM. The length of the CDR3 is 15 residues. The germline V and J ends were trimmed by 5 bases and 3 bases, with 16 bases remaining between them. The CDR3 sequence: CASSATGTSDYGYTF. In nucleotides, the CDR3 is TGTGCCAGCAGTGCTACCGGGACAAGTGACTATGGCTACACCTTC.

The V call is TRBV19, the J call TRBJ2-2, with 8 bases identical to TRBD1. The CDR3 runs 15 residues. J gave up 9 bases and V 7 bases, and 13 bases lay outside the gene matches. Germline lookup yields CDR1 LNHDA and CDR2 SQIVND (reference sequence). CDR3 sequence reads: CASNVRGQGARELFF. The CDR3 nucleotides are TGTGCCAGTAACGTCAGGGGGCAGGGGGCGAGGGAGCTGTTTTTT. Full variable domain (remainder filled in from reference TRBV19 and TRBJ2-2): DGGITQSPKYLFRKEGQNVTLSCEQNLNHDAMYWYRQDPGQGLRLIYYSQIVNDFQKGDIAEGYSVSREKKESFPLTVTSAQKNPTAFYLCASNVRGQGARELFFGEGSRLTVL.

This rearrangement joins TRBV28 to TRBJ2-4, with 7 positions matching TRBD1. CDR3 length equals 16 residues. The V gene's germline CDR1 is MDHEN and CDR2 SYDVKM. The ends lost 10 bases at V and 3 bases at J; junction bases unmatched: 15. In DNA, the CDR3 is TGTGCCACCCGGGGACAGATCCTTGGGGACAAAAACATTCAGTACTTC. It translates to CATRGQILGDKNIQYF. Looking up the rest from reference TRBV28 and TRBJ2-4 gives the full variable domain: DVKVTQSSRYLVKRTGEKVFLECVQDMDHENMFWYRQDPGLGLRLIYFSYDVKMKEKGDIPEGYSVSREKKERFSLILESASTNQTSMYLCATRGQILGDKNIQYFGAGTRLSVL.

The V call is TRBV6-5, the J call TRBJ2-7; D ambiguous. Trimming pared 2 bases from V and 3 bases from J, leaving 14 bases between. Germline V gene sequence: CDR1 MNHEY, CDR2 SVGAGI. The CDR3 has 15 residues. The CDR3, as DNA: TGTGCCAGCAGTTACCAGTCAGGTATAATCTACGAGCAGTACTTC. It yields the protein CASSYQSGIIYEQYF.

The rearrangement links TRBV9 to TRBJ2-2; D is perhaps TRBD2 (5 bases). Germline CDR1 and CDR2: SGDLS and YYNGEE. V gave up 0 bases and J gave up 1 base, with 10 bases separating them. The CDR3 extends over 16 amino acids. This CDR3 reads CASSVDSARNTGELFF. In DNA form, the CDR3 reads TGTGCCAGCAGCGTAGATAGCGCCCGGAACACCGGGGAGCTGTTTTTT.

The chain uses TRBV6-6 and TRBJ2-7; TRBD1 aligns across 9 bases. CDR1 MNHNY and CDR2 SVGAGI come from the germline V gene (reference sequence). The CDR3 contains 14 residues. Germline trimming cut 7 bases from V and 3 bases from J; bases unmatched to any gene: 7. The CDR3 DNA is TGTGCCAGCACCCTCCGGGACAGGGTCTACGAGCAGTACTTC. Its translation is CASTLRDRVYEQYF.

The chain joins TRBV9 to TRBJ1-2; no definite D call. The germline gives CDR1 SGDLS, CDR2 YYNGEE. Deletions cut 6 bases from V and 5 bases from J, with 11 bases between. The CDR3 spans 12 residues. The CDR3 coding sequence is TGTGCCAGCACCGACCGGAGGTATGGCTACACCTTC. This encodes CASTDRRYGYTF.

V is TRBV4-1 and J is TRBJ2-1; 11 nucleotides agree with TRBD2. The V segment lost 2 bases and the J segment 2 bases; nucleotides outside the gene matches: 2. This CDR3 comprises 16 residues. The germline V gene encodes CDR1 MGHRA and CDR2 YSYEKL. Written as DNA, the CDR3 is TGCGCCAGCAGCCAACCTAGCGGGGGGCCCTACAATGAGCAGTTCTTC. Translation: CASSQPSGGPYNEQFF.

The rearrangement links TRBV28 to TRBJ2-3; unclear D gene. Germline loops: CDR1 MDHEN, CDR2 SYDVKM. The CDR3 contains 14 residues. V shed 7 bases and J shed 0 bases, with 11 bases lying between them. CDR3: CASKLPGSTDTQYF. The CDR3 DNA is TGTGCCAGCAAGCTCCCCGGGAGCACAGATACGCAGTATTTT.

The J gene is TRBJ2-2, the V gene TRBV9; 9 nucleotides match TRBD1. Germline CDR1 and CDR2: SGDLS and YYNGEE. The V segment lost 0 bases and the J segment 5 bases; nucleotides outside the gene matches: 8. The CDR3 runs to 17 residues. The CDR3 nucleotides are TGTGCCAGCAGCGTAGGAACAGGGGGCGCTGGGACCGGGGAGCTGTTTTTT. Protein product: CASSVGTGGAGTGELFF.

This clone turned up a few times. The rearrangement links TRBV4-1 to TRBJ1-1; 8 bases align to TRBD1. The J segment lost 4 bases and the V segment lost 4 bases, leaving 8 bases of the junction unmatched. Per germline, CDR1 MGHRA and CDR2 YSYEKL. The CDR3 runs 15 residues. CDR3 amino acids: CASSLGQGWSTEAFF. In nucleotides, the CDR3 is TGCGCCAGCAGCCTCGGACAGGGTTGGAGCACTGAAGCTTTCTTT.

The genes are TRBV28 and TRBJ2-7; 7 positions agree with TRBD2. The CDR3 loop spans 14 amino acids. Germline CDR1 MDHEN, CDR2 SYDVKM. The V segment lost 6 bases and the J segment 4 bases; nucleotides outside the gene matches: 9. This chain's CDR3 is CASSRPPGGYEQYF. CDR3 DNA: TGTGCCAGCAGCCGTCCCCCGGGGGGTTACGAGCAGTACTTC.

J is TRBJ1-1 and V is TRBV9; 8 nucleotides line up with TRBD1. CDR3 length equals 15 residues. V lost 4 bases, J lost 8 bases, and 13 bases stayed unmatched. Germline V gene sequence: CDR1 SGDLS, CDR2 YYNGEE. The CDR3 region is CASSFTPGGALEAFF. In DNA, the CDR3 is TGTGCCAGCAGCTTCACTCCAGGGGGCGCACTAGAAGCTTTCTTT.

This CDR3 is CASSPGTANTEAFF. The CDR3 DNA sequence: TGTGCCAGCAGCCCCGGGACTGCGAACACTGAAGCTTTCTTT. J is TRBJ1-1 and V is TRBV9, with D possibly being TRBD1 (5 bases). V was pared by 4 bases and J by 1 base, with 11 bases between. Germline V gene lookup returns CDR1 SGDLS and CDR2 YYNGEE. This CDR3 has 14 amino acids.

This chain uses TRBV6-5 with TRBJ2-3; perhaps TRBD2 as D (5 bases). This CDR3 has 12 residues. Trimming stripped 9 bases from V and 4 bases from J, with 11 bases between. CDR1 and CDR2 (germline): MNHEY, SVGAGI. Written as DNA, the CDR3 is TGTGCCAGTGGGAGAGGGTCAGATACGCAGTATTTT. This codes for CASGRGSDTQYF.

This chain joins TRBV4-3 and TRBJ1-4; the D is unclear. V lost 2 bases and J lost 7, with 20 bases in between. CDR1 is LGHNA and CDR2 is YSLEER in the germline V gene. CDR3 length: 17 amino acids. The CDR3 reads CASSQKYRQAGLEKLFF. CDR3 in DNA: TGCGCCAGCAGCCAAAAGTACCGGCAGGCGGGTCTTGAAAAACTGTTTTTT.

The chain combines TRBV4-1 with TRBJ2-7, with no clear D. Per the germline V gene, CDR1 is MGHRA and CDR2 is YSYEKL. Trimming left V 1 base short and J 2 bases short, with 6 bases between. The CDR3 length is 13 residues. The CDR3 loop reads CASSQAVTYEQYF. CDR3 nucleotide sequence: TGCGCCAGCAGCCAAGCCGTTACCTACGAGCAGTACTTC.

The chain couples TRBV5-6 to TRBJ1-1; D unresolved. The V gene's germline CDR1 is SGHDT and CDR2 YYEEEE. This CDR3 has 14 residues. Trimming took 4 bases from V and 4 from J, leaving 14 bases between them. The CDR3 nucleotides are TGTGCCAGCAGCCTCGGAGGGTGGGGCACTGAAGCTTTCTTT. This translates into CASSLGGWGTEAFF.

The chain recombines TRBV30 with TRBJ1-5; TRBD1 matches at 11 bases. The CDR3 is 15 residues long. Per germline, CDR1 GTSNPN and CDR2 SVGIG (reference sequence). Unmatched junction bases numbered 7, after V lost 4 bases and J lost 5 bases. CDR3 residues: CAWTTKGQGDQPQHF. The CDR3 DNA reads as TGTGCCTGGACGACGAAGGGACAGGGGGATCAGCCCCAGCATTTT.

This clone turned up a few times. The chain couples TRBV19 to TRBJ2-1; maybe TRBD2 (5 bases). Germline V gives CDR1 LNHDA, CDR2 SQIVND (reference sequence). Trimming cost V 6 bases and J 5 bases, with 11 bases left between them. This CDR3 comprises 13 residues. The CDR3 protein is CASSRRADNEQFF. CDR3 coding DNA: TGTGCCAGTAGCCGCCGAGCGGACAATGAGCAGTTCTTC.